This T cell receptor beta chain was captured in a study of blood T cell repertoires in COVID-19. Profiling relied on immunoSEQ multiplex PCR, and the TCRdb table lists in-frame clones only, not all of them. The sample consists of 100,000 to 150,000 clones, roughly 91% of them appearing once. Trimming at V came to 4 bases and at J to 0 bases, leaving 5 bases not matched to a gene. CDR1 is SGHAT, CDR2 FQNNGV, per germline. The CDR3 is made up of 16 amino acids. This chain uses TRBV11-2 with TRBJ2-7; 11 bases are shared with TRBD2. What was sequenced was peripheral blood. The clonotype comes from a human donor in a cohort sampled during active COVID-19. DNA of the CDR3: TGTGCCAGCAGCTCTCTAGCGGGGGGACCCTCCTACGAGCAGTACTTC. Its translation: CASSSLAGGPSYEQYF.